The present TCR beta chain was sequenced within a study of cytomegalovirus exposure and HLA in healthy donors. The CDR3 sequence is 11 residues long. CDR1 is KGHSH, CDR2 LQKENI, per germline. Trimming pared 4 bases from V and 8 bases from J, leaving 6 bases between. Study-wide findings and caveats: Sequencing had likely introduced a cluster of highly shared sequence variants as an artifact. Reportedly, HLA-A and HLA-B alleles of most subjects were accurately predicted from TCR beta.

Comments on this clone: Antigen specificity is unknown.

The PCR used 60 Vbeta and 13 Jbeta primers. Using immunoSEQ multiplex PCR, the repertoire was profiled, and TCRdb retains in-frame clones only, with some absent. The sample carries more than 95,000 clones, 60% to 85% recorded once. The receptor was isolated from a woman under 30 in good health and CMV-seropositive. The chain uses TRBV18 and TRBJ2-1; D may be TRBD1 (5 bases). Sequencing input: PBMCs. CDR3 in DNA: TGTGCCAGCTCACGCAGGGATGAGCAGTTCTTC. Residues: CASSRRDEQFF.